The next 8 T cell receptor beta chains were all read from a single sample in a study of T cell clonotyping in hematopoietic cell transplantation. Sequencing was performed with immunoSEQ multiplex PCR; in TCRdb, only in-frame clones are kept and a portion is missing. The table records around 4,200 clones, about two thirds of them present only once. The sequencing here drew on PBMCs, taken 100 days after allogeneic stem cell transplant. All receptors come from a male patient between 55 and 70 years old who had an allogeneic stem cell transplant, so the T cells may come from the graft donor. Some clones in this sample may be carry-over from other donors' samples.

This chain joins TRBV10-2 and TRBJ1-5; D remains unclear. The V end was cut by 7 bases, the J end by 1 base, with 8 bases between. The CDR3 sequence is 13 residues long. The V gene's germline CDR1 is WSHSY and CDR2 SAAADI. CDR3 DNA sequence: TGCGCCAGCACGGGGATAAGCAATCAGCCCCAGCATTTT. Amino acid sequence: CASTGISNQPQHF.

The chain couples TRBV25-1 to TRBJ2-3; D call uncertain. Trimming stripped 3 bases from V and 2 bases from J, with 6 bases between. Germline V CDR1 and CDR2: MGHDK, SYGVNS. CDR3 size: 13 residues. The CDR3 nucleotides are TGTGCCAGCAGTGACTATCTCACAGATACGCAGTATTTT. Residues: CASSDYLTDTQYF.

The rearrangement joins TRBV29-1 to TRBJ2-7; 7 bases map to TRBD1. CDR1 and CDR2 from the germline V gene are SQVTM and ANQGSEA. V gave up 6 bases and J gave up 5 bases; unmatched junction bases: 7. The CDR3 sequence is 12 residues long. The CDR3 reads CSVRGGGHEQYF. CDR3 DNA sequence: TGCAGCGTCCGAGGGGGCGGCCACGAGCAGTACTTC.

The CDR3 reads CASSLGPVGYTEAFF. CDR3 DNA sequence: TGTGCCAGCAGCTTAGGACCGGTTGGATACACTGAAGCTTTCTTT. The chain is built from TRBV7-3 and TRBJ1-1; no clear D. This CDR3 has 15 amino acids. The V end was cut by 2 bases, the J end by 3 bases, with 13 bases between. CDR1 is SGHTA and CDR2 is FQGTGA in the germline V gene.

V gene TRBV30 combines with J gene TRBJ1-1, with TRBD1 matching 7 bases. The CDR3 runs to 14 residues. Trimming took 3 bases from V and 1 from J; bases not matched to a gene: 5. From germline, CDR1 is GTSNPN and CDR2 SVGIG (reference sequence). The CDR3 spells CAWSEQGWNTEAFF. As DNA, the CDR3 is TGTGCCTGGAGCGAACAGGGGTGGAACACTGAAGCTTTCTTT.

V and J are TRBV5-6 and TRBJ1-5; perhaps TRBD1 as D (5 bases). The CDR3 loop spans 15 amino acids. V was trimmed by 0 bases and J by 2 bases, leaving 9 bases between them. In germline, CDR1 is SGHDT, CDR2 YYEEEE. In DNA form, the CDR3 reads TGTGCCAGCAGCTTGGCCCAGGGACGCAATCAGCCCCAGCATTTT. The encoded protein is CASSLAQGRNQPQHF.

This clone turned up a few times. The rearrangement uses TRBV7-9 and TRBJ1-2; D may be TRBD1 (5 bases). Trimming pared 5 bases from V and 9 bases from J, leaving 16 bases between. CDR3 length equals 13 residues. CDR1 and CDR2 (germline): SEHNR, FQNEAQ (reference sequence). The CDR3 bases are TGTGCCAGCAGCCCAGGGAAAGGGGCCAGCTACACCTTC. Translation: CASSPGKGASYTF.

This chain joins TRBV5-4 and TRBJ1-2, with a possible D match to TRBD1 (5 bases). CDR1 is SGHNT, CDR2 YYREEE, per germline (reference sequence). The CDR3 is made up of 15 amino acids. Trimming removed 1 base at V and 1 base at J, with 11 bases between. In DNA form, the CDR3 reads TGTGCCAGCAGCTTGCCGACAGCGGGTAACTATGGCTACACCTTC. It specifies CASSLPTAGNYGYTF.